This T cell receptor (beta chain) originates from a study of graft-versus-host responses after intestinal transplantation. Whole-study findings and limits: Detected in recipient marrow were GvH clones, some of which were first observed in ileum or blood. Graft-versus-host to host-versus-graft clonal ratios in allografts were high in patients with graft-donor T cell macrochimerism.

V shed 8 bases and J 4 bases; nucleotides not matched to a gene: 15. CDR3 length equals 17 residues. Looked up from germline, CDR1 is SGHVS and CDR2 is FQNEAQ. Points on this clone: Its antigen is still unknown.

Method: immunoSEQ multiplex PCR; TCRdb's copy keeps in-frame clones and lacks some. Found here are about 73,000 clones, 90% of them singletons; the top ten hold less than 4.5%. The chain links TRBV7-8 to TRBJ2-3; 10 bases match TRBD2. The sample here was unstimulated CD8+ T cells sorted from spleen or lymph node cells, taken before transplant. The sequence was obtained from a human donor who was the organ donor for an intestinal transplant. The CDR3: CASELSGTSVGPDTQYF. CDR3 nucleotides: TGTGCCAGCGAATTATCCGGGACTAGCGTGGGCCCAGATACGCAGTATTTT. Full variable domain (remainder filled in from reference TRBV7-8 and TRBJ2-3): GAGVSQSPRYKVAKRGQDVALRCDPISGHVSLFWYQQALGQGPEFLTYFQNEAQLDKSGLPSDRFFAERPEGSVSTLKIQRTQQEDSAVYLCASELSGTSVGPDTQYFGPGTRLTVL.